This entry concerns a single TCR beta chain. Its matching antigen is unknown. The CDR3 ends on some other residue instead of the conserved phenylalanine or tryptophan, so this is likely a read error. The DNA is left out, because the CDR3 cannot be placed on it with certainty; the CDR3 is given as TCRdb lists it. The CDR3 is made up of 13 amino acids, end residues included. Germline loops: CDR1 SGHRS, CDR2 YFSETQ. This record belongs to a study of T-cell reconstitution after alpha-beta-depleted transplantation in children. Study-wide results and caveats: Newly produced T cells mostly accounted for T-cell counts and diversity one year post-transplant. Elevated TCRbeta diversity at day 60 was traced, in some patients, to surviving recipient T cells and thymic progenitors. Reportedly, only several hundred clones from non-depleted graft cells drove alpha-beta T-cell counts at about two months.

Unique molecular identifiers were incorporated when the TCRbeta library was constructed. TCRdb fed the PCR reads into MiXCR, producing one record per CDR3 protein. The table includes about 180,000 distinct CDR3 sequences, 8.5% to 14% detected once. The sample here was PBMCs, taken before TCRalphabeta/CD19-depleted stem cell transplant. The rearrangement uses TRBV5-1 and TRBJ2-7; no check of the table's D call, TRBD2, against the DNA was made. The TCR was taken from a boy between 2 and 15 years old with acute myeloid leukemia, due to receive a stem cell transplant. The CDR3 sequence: CASRLSPGGELYD.